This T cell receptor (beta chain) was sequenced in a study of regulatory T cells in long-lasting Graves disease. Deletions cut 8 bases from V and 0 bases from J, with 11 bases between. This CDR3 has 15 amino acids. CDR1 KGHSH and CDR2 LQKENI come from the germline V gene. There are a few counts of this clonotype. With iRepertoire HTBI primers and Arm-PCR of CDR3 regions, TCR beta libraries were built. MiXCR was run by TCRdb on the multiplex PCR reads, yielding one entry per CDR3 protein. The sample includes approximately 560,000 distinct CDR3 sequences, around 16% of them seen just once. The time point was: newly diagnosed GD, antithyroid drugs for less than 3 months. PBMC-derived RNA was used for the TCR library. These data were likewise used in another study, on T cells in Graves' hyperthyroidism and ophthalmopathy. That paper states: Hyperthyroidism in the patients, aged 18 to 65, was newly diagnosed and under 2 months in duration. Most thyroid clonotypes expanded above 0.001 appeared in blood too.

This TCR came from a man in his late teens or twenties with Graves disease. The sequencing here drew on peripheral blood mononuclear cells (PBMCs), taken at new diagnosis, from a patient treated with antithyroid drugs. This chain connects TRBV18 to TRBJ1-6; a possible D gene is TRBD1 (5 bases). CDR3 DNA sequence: TGTGCCAGCAGCCAAGGGGTCTCCTATAATTCACCCCTCCACTTT. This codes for CASSQGVSYNSPLHF.